The 5 T cell receptor beta chains reported below all come from one sample, sequenced in a study of blood T cell repertoires in COVID-19. Using immunoSEQ multiplex PCR, the repertoire was profiled, and TCRdb retains in-frame clones only, with some absent. The table has some 100,000 clones, roughly 92% seen once; the top ten hold around 6%. The sequenced sample consisted of peripheral blood. All receptors derive from a man in his 70s with acute or convalescent COVID-19.

The V gene is TRBV6-1, the J gene TRBJ1-2, with D possibly TRBD1 on 6 matching bases. V gave up 3 bases and J gave up 7 bases, with 12 bases separating them. The germline gives CDR1 MNHNS, CDR2 SASEGT. This CDR3 spans 13 amino acids. The DNA of the CDR3 is TGTGCCAGCAGTGAGCAGGGGATGGGTGGCTACACCTTC. This codes for CASSEQGMGGYTF.

The CDR3 loop is CASSWLQGAGSPLHF. The CDR3, as DNA: TGCGCCAGCAGCTGGCTACAGGGGGCTGGATCACCCCTCCACTTT. V and J are TRBV5-1 and TRBJ1-6; 9 bases are a match to TRBD1. This CDR3 is 15 amino acids long. Germline CDR1 reads SGHRS; CDR2 reads YFSETQ. Unmatched junction bases numbered 8, after V lost 3 bases and J lost 10 bases.

The gene calls are TRBV20-1 and TRBJ1-6, with no clear D. The CDR3 covers 10 residues. The V end was cut by 3 bases, the J end by 9 bases, with 3 bases between. Germline V lookup: CDR1 DFQATT, CDR2 SNEGSKA (reference sequence). The CDR3 region has the DNA TGCAGTGCTAGCGGTTCACCCCTCCACTTT. Its translation is CSASGSPLHF.

The chain joins TRBV24-1 to TRBJ1-4; possibly TRBD1 for D (6 bases). The V gene's germline CDR1 is KGHDR and CDR2 SFDVKD. The CDR3 is 13 residues long. The CDR3 DNA reads as TGTGGGCTTTGGGCAGGGGAGGGTGAAAAACTGTTTTTT. Its translation: CGLWAGEGEKLFF.

This clone was seen only a few times. V usage is TRBV13 and J usage is TRBJ2-5, with D possibly TRBD2 on 5 matching bases. Trimming stripped 5 bases from V and 3 bases from J, with 16 bases between. The CDR3 spans 15 residues. Per the germline V gene, CDR1 is PRHDT and CDR2 is FYEKMQ (reference sequence). CDR3 nucleotide sequence: TGTGCCAGCAGCAGCCGGGATTTGGGAAAAGAGACCCAGTACTTC. It specifies CASSSRDLGKETQYF.